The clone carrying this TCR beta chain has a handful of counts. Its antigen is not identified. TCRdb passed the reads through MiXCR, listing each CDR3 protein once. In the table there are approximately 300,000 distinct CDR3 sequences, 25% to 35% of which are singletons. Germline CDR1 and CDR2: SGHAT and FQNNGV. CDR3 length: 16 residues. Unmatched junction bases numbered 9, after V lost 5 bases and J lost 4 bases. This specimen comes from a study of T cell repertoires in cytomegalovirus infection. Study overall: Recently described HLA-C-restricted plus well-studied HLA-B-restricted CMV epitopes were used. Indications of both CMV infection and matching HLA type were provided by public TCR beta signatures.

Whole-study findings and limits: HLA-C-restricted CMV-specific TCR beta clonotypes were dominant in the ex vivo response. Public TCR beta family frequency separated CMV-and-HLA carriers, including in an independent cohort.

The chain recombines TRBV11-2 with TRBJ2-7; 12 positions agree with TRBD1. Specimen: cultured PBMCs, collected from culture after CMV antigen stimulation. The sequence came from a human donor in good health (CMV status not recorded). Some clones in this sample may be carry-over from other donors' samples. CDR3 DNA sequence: TGTGCCAGCAGCGCTACCCCGGGACAGGGGGCGTACGAGCAGTACTTC. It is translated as CASSATPGQGAYEQYF.